This TCR beta chain emerged from a study of blood T cell repertoires in COVID-19. Study overall: Donors in the United States, Italy and Spain gave samples during acute or convalescent COVID-19.

The table lists this clone with a few counts. Using immunoSEQ multiplex PCR, the repertoire was profiled, and TCRdb retains in-frame clones only, with some absent. In the table there are 150,000 to 200,000 clones, roughly 88% of which are singletons. The CDR3 is 13 amino acids. V lost 0 bases to trimming and J lost 5 bases, with 8 bases between them. Germline V gene sequence: CDR1 SGHTA, CDR2 FQGNSA. This study enrolled people aged about 18 to 100 from around 25 US geographic areas. Researchers sorted participants into cohorts using their self-reported clinical history. All recovered Cohort 3 donors got two negative PCRs, got clearance, or saw symptom resolution.

The origin of this receptor is a woman aged 55-75 years who had recovered from COVID-19. V is TRBV7-2 and J is TRBJ2-7; unclear D gene. The sample consisted of PBMCs or T cells enriched from blood (not recorded which). This chain's CDR3 is CASSLASRNEQYF. The CDR3 bases are TGTGCCAGCAGCTTAGCTTCGCGAAACGAGCAGTACTTC.